This entry lists 6 T cell receptor beta chains sequenced from one sample in a study of blood T cell repertoires in COVID-19. The method was immunoSEQ multiplex PCR; TCRdb's version includes in-frame clones alone and lacks a portion of them. The sample yields more than 50,000 clones, around 90% seen once. Source material: peripheral blood. Receptors originate from a human donor in a cohort sampled during active COVID-19.

The V and J genes are TRBV6-1 and TRBJ1-5; 8 bases line up with TRBD1. The V and J ends lost 3 bases and 9 bases, in that order; junction bases with no gene match: 7. Germline assignment: CDR1 MNHNS and CDR2 SASEGT. This CDR3 is 14 amino acids long. The CDR3 region has the DNA TGTGCCAGCAGTGACCGGACAGGGCTTTCGCCCCAGCATTTT. Translated: CASSDRTGLSPQHF.

The V call is TRBV18, the J call TRBJ2-3; 9 bases are a match to TRBD2. Trimming cost V 2 bases and J 0 bases; bases outside gene matches: 9. CDR1 KGHSH and CDR2 LQKENI come from the germline V gene. CDR3 size: 18 residues. CDR3 coding DNA: TGTGCCAGCTCACCAAGGTCGGCTAGCGGGGATAGCACAGATACGCAGTATTTT. Protein sequence: CASSPRSASGDSTDTQYF.

This chain links TRBV7-9 with TRBJ1-1; maybe TRBD1 (5 bases). V was cut by 1 base and J by 8 bases, with 8 bases left in between. The germline V gene encodes CDR1 SEHNR and CDR2 FQNEAQ (reference sequence). This CDR3 has 12 amino acids. This chain's CDR3 is CASSLGQGEAFF. CDR3 nucleotides: TGTGCCAGCAGCTTAGGGCAGGGCGAAGCTTTCTTT.

The V gene is TRBV28, the J gene TRBJ2-4, with no clear D. Trimming removed 5 bases from V and 0 bases from J, with 8 bases in between. This CDR3 comprises 14 residues. In germline, CDR1 is MDHEN, CDR2 SYDVKM. CDR3 residues: CASSPRLAKNIQYF. Written as DNA, the CDR3 is TGTGCCAGCAGTCCCAGGCTAGCCAAAAACATTCAGTACTTC.

The V call is TRBV11-3, the J call TRBJ2-3, with 10 bases matching TRBD2. The CDR3 has 18 residues. Germline V CDR1 and CDR2: SGHNT, YENEEA. The V gene end was trimmed by 2 bases and the J gene end by 4 bases; junction bases not matched to a gene: 12. Written as DNA, the CDR3 is TGTGCCAGCAGCTTACTACCCCCTAGCGGGAGTCGCGCAGATACGCAGTATTTT. It translates to CASSLLPPSGSRADTQYF.

This sequence joins TRBV19 and TRBJ2-7, with 8 bases aligning to TRBD1. Trimming removed 5 bases from V and 3 bases from J; junction bases left unmatched: 6. Germline V gene data show CDR1 as LNHDA and CDR2 as SQIVND (reference sequence). This CDR3 is built from 14 residues. CDR3 sequence: CASSRQGANYEQYF. The CDR3 DNA reads TGTGCCAGTAGTCGGCAGGGGGCGAACTACGAGCAGTACTTC.